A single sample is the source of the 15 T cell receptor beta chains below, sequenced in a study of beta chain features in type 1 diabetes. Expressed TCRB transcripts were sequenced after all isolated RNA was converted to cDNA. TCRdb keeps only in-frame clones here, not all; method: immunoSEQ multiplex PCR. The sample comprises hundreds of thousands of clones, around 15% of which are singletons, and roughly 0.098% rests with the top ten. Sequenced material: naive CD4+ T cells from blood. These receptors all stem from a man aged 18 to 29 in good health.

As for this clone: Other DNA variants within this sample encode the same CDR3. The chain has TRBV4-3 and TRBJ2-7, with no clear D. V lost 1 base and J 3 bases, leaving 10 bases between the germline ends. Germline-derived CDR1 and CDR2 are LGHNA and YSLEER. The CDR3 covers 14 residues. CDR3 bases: TGCGCCAGCAGCCAAGCAGGCACGGGCTACGAGCAGTACTTC. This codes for CASSQAGTGYEQYF.

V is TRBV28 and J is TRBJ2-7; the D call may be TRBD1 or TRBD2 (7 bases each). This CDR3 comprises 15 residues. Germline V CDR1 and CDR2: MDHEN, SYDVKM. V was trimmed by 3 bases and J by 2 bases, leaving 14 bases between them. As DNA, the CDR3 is TGTGCCAGCAGTTTGGGAGGGACAGATCCCTACGAGCAGTACTTC. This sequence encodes CASSLGGTDPYEQYF.

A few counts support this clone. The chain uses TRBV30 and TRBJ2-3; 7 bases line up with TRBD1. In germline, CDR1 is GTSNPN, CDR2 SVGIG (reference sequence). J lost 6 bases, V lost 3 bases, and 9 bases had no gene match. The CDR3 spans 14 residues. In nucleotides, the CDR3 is TGTGCCTGGAGGAACCGGGCCAGGGGGGATACGCAGTATTTT. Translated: CAWRNRARGDTQYF.

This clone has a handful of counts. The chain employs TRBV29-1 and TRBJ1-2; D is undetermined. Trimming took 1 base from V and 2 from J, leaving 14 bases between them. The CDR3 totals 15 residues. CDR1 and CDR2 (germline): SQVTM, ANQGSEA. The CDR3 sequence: CSVEGGRRENYGYTF. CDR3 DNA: TGCAGCGTTGAAGGAGGGAGGCGGGAGAACTATGGCTACACCTTC. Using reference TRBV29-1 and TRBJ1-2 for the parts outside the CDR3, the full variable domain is SAVISQKPSRDICQRGTSLTIQCQVDSQVTMMFWYRQQPGQSLTLIATANQGSEATYESGFVIDKFPISRPNLTFSTLTVSNMSPEDSSIYLCSVEGGRRENYGYTFGSGTRLTVV.

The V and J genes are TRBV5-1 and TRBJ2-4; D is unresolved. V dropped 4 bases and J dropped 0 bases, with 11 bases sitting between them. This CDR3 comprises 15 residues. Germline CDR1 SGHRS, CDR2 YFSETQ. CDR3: CASSPPVLAKNIQYF. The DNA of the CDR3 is TGCGCCAGCAGCCCGCCCGTTCTAGCCAAAAACATTCAGTACTTC.

CDR3 DNA: TGTGCCAGCAGCTTGGGGCCCGCGGGCTCCTACGAGCAGTACTTC. Translating gives CASSLGPAGSYEQYF. This chain uses TRBV5-4 with TRBJ2-7, with a possible D match to TRBD2 (5 bases). Trimming left V 0 bases short and J 0 bases short, with 10 bases between. The CDR3 sequence is 15 residues long. Germline-derived CDR1 and CDR2 are SGHNT and YYREEE (reference sequence).

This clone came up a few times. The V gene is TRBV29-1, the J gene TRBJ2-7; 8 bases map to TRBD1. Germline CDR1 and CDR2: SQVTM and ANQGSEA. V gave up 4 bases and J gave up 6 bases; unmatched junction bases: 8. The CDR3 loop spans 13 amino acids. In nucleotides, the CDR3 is TGCAGCGTTGGACAGGGGAGTACGGTCGAGCAGTACTTC. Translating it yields CSVGQGSTVEQYF.

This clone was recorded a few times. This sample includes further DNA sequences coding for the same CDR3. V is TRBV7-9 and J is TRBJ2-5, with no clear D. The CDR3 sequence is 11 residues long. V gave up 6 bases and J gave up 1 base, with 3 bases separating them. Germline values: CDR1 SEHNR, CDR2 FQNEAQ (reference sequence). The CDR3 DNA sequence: TGTGCCAGCAGTCCCCAAGAGACCCAGTACTTC. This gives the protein CASSPQETQYF.

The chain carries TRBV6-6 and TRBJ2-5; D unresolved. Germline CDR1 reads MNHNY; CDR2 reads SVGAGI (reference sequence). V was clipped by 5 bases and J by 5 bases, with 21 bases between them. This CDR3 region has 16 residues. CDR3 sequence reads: CASSPHPPQLAETQYF. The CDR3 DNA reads TGTGCCAGCAGTCCTCATCCTCCCCAATTAGCCGAGACCCAGTACTTC.

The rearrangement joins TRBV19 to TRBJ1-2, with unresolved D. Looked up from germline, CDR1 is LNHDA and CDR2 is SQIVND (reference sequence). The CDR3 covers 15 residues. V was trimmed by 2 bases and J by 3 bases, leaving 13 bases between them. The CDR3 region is CASSITAQTYYGYTF. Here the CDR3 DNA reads TGTGCCAGTAGTATAACGGCACAGACTTACTATGGCTACACCTTC.

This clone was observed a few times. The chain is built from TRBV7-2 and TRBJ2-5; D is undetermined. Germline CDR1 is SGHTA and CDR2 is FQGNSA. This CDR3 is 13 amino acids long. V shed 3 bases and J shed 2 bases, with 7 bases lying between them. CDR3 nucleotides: TGTGCCAGCAGCTTCGTCAGACAAGAGACCCAGTACTTC. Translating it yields CASSFVRQETQYF. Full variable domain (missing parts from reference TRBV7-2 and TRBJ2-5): GAGVSQSPSNKVTEKGKDVELRCDPISGHTALYWYRQSLGQGLEFLIYFQGNSAPDKSGLPSDRFSAERTGGSVSTLTIQRTQQEDSAVYLCASSFVRQETQYFGPGTRLLVL.

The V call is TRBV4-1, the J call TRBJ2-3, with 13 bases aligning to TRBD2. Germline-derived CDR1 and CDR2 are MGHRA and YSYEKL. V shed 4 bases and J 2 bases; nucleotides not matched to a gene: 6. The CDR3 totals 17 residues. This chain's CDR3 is CASSLGLAGVITDTQYF. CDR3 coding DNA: TGCGCCAGCAGCCTCGGACTAGCGGGAGTAATCACAGATACGCAGTATTTT.

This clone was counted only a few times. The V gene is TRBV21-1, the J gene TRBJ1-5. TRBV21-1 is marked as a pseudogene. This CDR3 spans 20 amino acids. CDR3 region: CASIEPRWAGGGISNQPQHF. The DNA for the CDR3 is TGTGCCAGCATCGAACCCCGCTGGGCAGGGGGAGGGATTAGCAATCAGCCCCAGCATTTT.

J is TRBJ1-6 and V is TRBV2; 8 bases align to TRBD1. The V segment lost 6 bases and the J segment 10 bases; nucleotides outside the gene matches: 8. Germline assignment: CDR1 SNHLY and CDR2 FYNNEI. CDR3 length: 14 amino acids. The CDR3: CASRRTGPGSPLHF. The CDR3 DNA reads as TGTGCCAGCAGGCGGACAGGGCCGGGGTCACCCCTCCACTTT.

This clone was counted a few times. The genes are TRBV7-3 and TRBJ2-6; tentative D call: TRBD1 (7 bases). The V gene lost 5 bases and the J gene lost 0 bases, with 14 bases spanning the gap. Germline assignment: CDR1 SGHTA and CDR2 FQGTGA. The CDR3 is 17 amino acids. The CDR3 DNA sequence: TGTGCCAGCAGCCTGACAGGGACTCCCTCTGGGGCCAACGTCCTGACTTTC. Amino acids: CASSLTGTPSGANVLTF.